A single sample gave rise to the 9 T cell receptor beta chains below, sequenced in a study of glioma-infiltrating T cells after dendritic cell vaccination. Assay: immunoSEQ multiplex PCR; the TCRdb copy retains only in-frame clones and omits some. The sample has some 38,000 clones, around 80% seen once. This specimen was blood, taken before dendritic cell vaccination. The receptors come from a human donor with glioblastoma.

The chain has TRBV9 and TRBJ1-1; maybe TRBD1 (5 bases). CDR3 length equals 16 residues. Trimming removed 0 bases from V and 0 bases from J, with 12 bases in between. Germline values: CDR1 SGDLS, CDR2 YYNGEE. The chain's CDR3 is CASSVGLTGMNTEAFF. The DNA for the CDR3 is TGTGCCAGCAGCGTAGGGTTAACAGGAATGAACACTGAAGCTTTCTTT.

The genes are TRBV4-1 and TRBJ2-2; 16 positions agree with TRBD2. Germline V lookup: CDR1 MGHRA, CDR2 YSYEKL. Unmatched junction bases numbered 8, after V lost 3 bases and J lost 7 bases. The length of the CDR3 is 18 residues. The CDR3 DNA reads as TGCGCCAGCAGCCAGACGGGACTAGCGGGGGGGCTTGACGGGGAGCTGTTTTTT. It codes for CASSQTGLAGGLDGELFF.

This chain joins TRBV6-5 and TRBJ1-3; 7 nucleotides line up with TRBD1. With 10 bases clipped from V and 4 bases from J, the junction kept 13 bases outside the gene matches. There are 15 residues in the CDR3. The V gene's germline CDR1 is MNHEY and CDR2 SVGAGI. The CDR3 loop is CATKSDRAPGNTIYF. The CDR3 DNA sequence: TGTGCCACCAAATCCGACAGGGCTCCCGGAAACACCATATATTTT.

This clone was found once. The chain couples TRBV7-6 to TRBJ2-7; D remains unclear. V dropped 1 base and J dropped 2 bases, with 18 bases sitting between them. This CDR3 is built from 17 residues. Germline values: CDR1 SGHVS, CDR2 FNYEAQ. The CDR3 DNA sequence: TGTGCCAGCAGCTTAGTCTCTGCAGAACCTCGTCCCTACGAGCAGTACTTC. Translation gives CASSLVSAEPRPYEQYF.

CDR3 amino acids: CASSFRMNSPLHF. As DNA, the CDR3 is TGTGCCAGCAGCTTTCGTATGAATTCACCCCTCCACTTT. The V gene is TRBV5-8, the J gene TRBJ1-6; D not resolved. Germline V lookup: CDR1 SGHTS, CDR2 YDEGEE. The CDR3 runs to 13 residues. V was trimmed by 2 bases and J by 7 bases, leaving 7 bases between them.

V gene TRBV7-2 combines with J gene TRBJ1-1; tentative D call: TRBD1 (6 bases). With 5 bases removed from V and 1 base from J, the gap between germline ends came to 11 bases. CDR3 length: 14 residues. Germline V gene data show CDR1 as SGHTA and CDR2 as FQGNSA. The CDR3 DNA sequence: TGTGCCAGCAGCACCGGACAGAAGAACACTGAAGCTTTCTTT. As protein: CASSTGQKNTEAFF.

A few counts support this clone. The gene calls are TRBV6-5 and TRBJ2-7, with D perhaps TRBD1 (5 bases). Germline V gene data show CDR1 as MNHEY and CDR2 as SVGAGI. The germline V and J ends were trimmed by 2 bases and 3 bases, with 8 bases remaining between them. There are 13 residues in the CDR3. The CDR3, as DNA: TGTGCCAGCAGTTACAACAGGATCTACGAGCAGTACTTC. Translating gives CASSYNRIYEQYF.

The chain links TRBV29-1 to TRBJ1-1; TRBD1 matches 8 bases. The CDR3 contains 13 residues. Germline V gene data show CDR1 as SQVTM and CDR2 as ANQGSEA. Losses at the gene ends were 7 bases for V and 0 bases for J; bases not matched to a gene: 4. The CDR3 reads CSAPDRVNTEAFF. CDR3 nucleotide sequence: TGCAGCGCCCCGGACAGGGTGAACACTGAAGCTTTCTTT.

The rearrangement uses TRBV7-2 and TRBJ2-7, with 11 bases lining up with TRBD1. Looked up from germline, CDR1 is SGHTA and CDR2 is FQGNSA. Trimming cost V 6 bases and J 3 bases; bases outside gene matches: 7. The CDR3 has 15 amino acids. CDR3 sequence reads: CASRRGGQGVYEQYF. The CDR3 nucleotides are TGTGCCAGCAGACGAGGGGGACAGGGGGTCTACGAGCAGTACTTC.